The 20 T cell receptor beta chains presented below share a single source sample, sequenced in a study of tumor-infiltrating lymphocytes in primary liver carcinoma. TCR beta cDNA was made from approximately 500 ng total RNA with a constant-region primer. Three nested multiplex PCR rounds, a slightly modified ARM-PCR, produced the libraries for TCR beta. TRBV1-TRBV30 forward primers and a C-beta reverse primer were used in the first two PCR rounds, which each ran for approximately 10 cycles. One entry per CDR3 protein results from TCRdb running MiXCR on the multiplex PCR reads. The sample includes 300,000 to 350,000 distinct CDR3 sequences, about 61% of them seen just once. Germline DNA was also extracted, with blood RNA taken from unsorted whole blood. Sequencing was done on a sample of peripheral blood. These receptors were taken from a man between 35 and 55 years old with primary liver carcinoma and hepatitis B virus infection.

Of note for this clonotype: This could be a read error, since a much larger clone is one nucleotide away. V usage is TRBV6-5 and J usage is TRBJ1-2; 10 nucleotides line up with TRBD1. Germline trimming cut 6 bases from V and 8 bases from J; bases unmatched to any gene: 15. The CDR3 is 16 amino acids. The V gene's germline CDR1 is MNHEY and CDR2 SVGAGI. CDR3 nucleotide sequence: TGTGCCAGCAGAGAGTCCGGGACAGGGGAAACTTTGGGCTACACCTTC. Protein: CASRESGTGETLGYTF.

The rearrangement joins TRBV11-2 to TRBJ2-2, with 10 bases identical to TRBD2. V shed 4 bases, J shed 3 bases, and the junction held 2 bases outside the gene matches. The length of the CDR3 is 15 residues. The germline V gene encodes CDR1 SGHAT and CDR2 FQNNGV. The CDR3 loop is CASSSGLAYTGELFF. The CDR3, as DNA: TGTGCCAGCAGCTCGGGACTAGCGTACACCGGGGAGCTGTTTTTT.

This chain's CDR3 is CASSPDRGGGNTIYF. CDR3 DNA sequence: TGCGCCAGCAGCCCCGACAGGGGAGGTGGAAACACCATATATTTT. This chain connects TRBV5-1 to TRBJ1-3; 8 nucleotides line up with TRBD1. The CDR3 is 15 residues long. V lost 4 bases, J lost 3 bases, and 6 bases stayed unmatched. Germline V lookup: CDR1 SGHRS, CDR2 YFSETQ. The full variable domain, completed using reference TRBV5-1 and TRBJ1-3, is KAGVTQTPRYLIKTRGQQVTLSCSPISGHRSVSWYQQTPGQGLQFLFEYFSETQRNKGNFPGRFSGRQFSNSRSEMNVSTLELGDSALYLCASSPDRGGGNTIYFGEGSWLTVV.

Note on this clonotype: The conserved phenylalanine or tryptophan normally closing the CDR3 is absent here, so this likely arose from a read error. CDR3: CASTDRTTGYEQYL. CDR3 coding DNA: TGCGCCAGCACCGATAGGACTACTGGCTACGAGCAGTACTTG. The rearrangement links TRBV10-2 to TRBJ2-1, with D tentatively TRBD2 (6 bases). Gene TRBJ2-7 matches the end of the DNA better, so the J call may be wrong. Looked up from germline, CDR1 is WSHSY and CDR2 is SAAADI. The CDR3 covers 14 residues.

Points on this clonotype: Sequence at one end of the junction differs from germline and may be a read error. The chain joins TRBV11-1 to TRBJ2-7, with a tentative D call TRBD2 (5 bases). Looked up from germline, CDR1 is SGHAT and CDR2 is FQDESV (reference sequence). The CDR3 extends over 15 amino acids. This chain's CDR3 is CPSSLALDRYYEQYF. The CDR3 DNA reads as TGTCCCAGCAGCTTAGCGCTGGATCGTTACTACGAGCAGTACTTC.

Note on this clonotype: The germline gene is not matched at one end of the junction; a read error may be the cause. The rearrangement joins TRBV11-2 to TRBJ1-1; D is undetermined. CDR1 and CDR2 (germline): SGHAT, FQNNGV. This CDR3 comprises 14 residues. CDR3 loop: CTSSSPGVNTEAFF. The CDR3 nucleotides read TGTACCAGCAGCTCGCCCGGCGTGAACACTGAAGCTTTCTTT.

The table lists this clonotype with many counts. The V gene is TRBV12-3 or TRBV12-4, the J gene TRBJ2-5; TRBD2 might be the D (5 bases). With 3 bases removed from V and 6 bases from J, the gap between germline ends came to 11 bases. The CDR3 runs to 13 residues. CDR3 coding DNA: TGTGCCAGCAGTTTGGTGCAGACTAAGACCCAGTACTTC. It yields the protein CASSLVQTKTQYF.

This sequence joins TRBV6-2 or TRBV6-3 and TRBJ2-3; a weak D match, TRBD2 (6 bases). The V end lost 11 bases, the J end lost 5 bases, and 17 bases lay between the germline ends. Germline V lookup: CDR1 MNHEY, CDR2 SVGEGT. This CDR3 has 13 residues. CDR3 DNA sequence: TGTGCCGCCCGGGACTCCGCTGGAGATACGCAGTATTTT. Its protein is CAARDSAGDTQYF.

In this sample, this clonotype turned up a few times. The CDR3 is CASSPDGRSINQPQHF. As DNA, the CDR3 is TGTGCCAGCAGTCCGGACGGGAGAAGTATCAATCAGCCCCAGCATTTT. V usage is TRBV6-6 and J usage is TRBJ1-5; D ambiguous. This CDR3 has 16 amino acids. CDR1 is MNHNY and CDR2 is SVGAGI in the germline V gene (reference sequence). Trimming pared 5 bases from V and 3 bases from J, leaving 17 bases between.

Note on this clonotype: One end of the junction fails to match germline, which may point to a read error. This chain connects TRBV29-1 to TRBJ1-1; 7 bases map to TRBD1. Germline CDR1 is SQVTM and CDR2 is ANQGSEA. The CDR3 is 13 residues long. The DNA of the CDR3 is TGCAGCGCTGCGACAGGGCTGAACAGTGAAGCTTTCTTT. Amino acid sequence: CSAATGLNSEAFF.

On this clonotype itself: With a much larger clone just one base away, this may be a read error. The J gene is TRBJ2-3, the V gene TRBV6-5; 8 bases agree with TRBD1. Germline CDR1 is MNHEY and CDR2 is SVGAGI. CDR3 length: 16 residues. The CDR3, as DNA: TGTCCCAGCAGACGACAGGGGTCTGGGTACACAGATACGCAGTATTTT. Amino acid sequence: CPSRRQGSGYTDTQYF.

About this clonotype: A read error likely explains this, since a far larger clone differs by one base. The chain is built from TRBV7-9 and TRBJ2-7; D unresolved. The CDR3 loop spans 12 amino acids. Per the germline V gene, CDR1 is SEHNR and CDR2 is FQNEAQ (reference sequence). CDR3 in amino acids: CASSLSSYGQYF. The DNA for the CDR3 is TGTGCCAGCAGTCTCAGCTCCTACGGGCAGTACTTC.

A remark on this clonotype: Germline and junction disagree at one end, which may indicate a read error. The chain couples TRBV7-9 to TRBJ2-7; D unclear. The V gene's germline CDR1 is SEHNR and CDR2 FQNEAQ (reference sequence). The CDR3 runs to 11 residues. The CDR3 sequence is CASCFSGGQYF. CDR3 sequence (DNA): TGTGCCAGCTGCTTCTCAGGTGGGCAGTACTTC.

The chain joins TRBV6-6 to TRBJ1-4, with D unclear. V lost 2 bases and J 2 bases, leaving 9 bases between the germline ends. Germline V gene lookup returns CDR1 MNHNY and CDR2 SVGAGI (reference sequence). This CDR3 is built from 15 residues. CDR3 coding DNA: TGTGCCAGCAGTTACCTCCGGGAGACTAATGAAAAACTGTTTTTT. As protein: CASSYLRETNEKLFF.

Comment on this clonotype: A much bigger clone sits one base away, suggesting this may be a read error. The chain has TRBV12-3 or TRBV12-4 and TRBJ2-7; 8 bases match TRBD2. The CDR3 loop spans 14 amino acids. CDR3 coding DNA: TGTGCCAGAAGTTTACAAGCGGGAGCTGACGAGCAGTACTTC. Its protein is CARSLQAGADEQYF.

Turning to this clonotype: This may be a read error, as it is one base from a much larger clone. The conserved phenylalanine or tryptophan normally closing the CDR3 is absent here, so this likely arose from a read error. V is TRBV5-4 and J is TRBJ2-4; unclear D gene. Trimming stripped 0 bases from V and 9 bases from J, with 10 bases between. CDR1 is SGHNT, CDR2 YYREEE, per germline (reference sequence). CDR3 size: 13 residues. The CDR3 protein is CASSLEAGAIQYL. The DNA of the CDR3 is TGTGCCAGCAGCTTGGAGGCAGGCGCCATTCAGTACTTG.

This chain links TRBV7-6 with TRBJ2-2; 13 bases are shared with TRBD2. The CDR3 sequence is 18 residues long. Germline V gives CDR1 SGHVS, CDR2 FNYEAQ. V shed 5 bases and J 5 bases; nucleotides not matched to a gene: 11. The DNA of the CDR3 is TGTGCCAGCAGCCCTGCGGGGACTAGCGGGATTTTGACCGGGGAGCTGTTTTTT. This translates into CASSPAGTSGILTGELFF.

As to this clonotype: One junction end does not reproduce the germline sequence, and a read error may be involved. V is TRBV7-9 and J is TRBJ1-2, with D unclear. This CDR3 spans 16 amino acids. In germline, CDR1 is SEHNR, CDR2 FQNEAQ (reference sequence). The CDR3 spells CASNPEGRLSQYGYTF. As DNA, the CDR3 is TGTGCTAGCAACCCCGAGGGCAGGCTGTCCCAGTATGGCTACACCTTC.

In its sample, this clonotype was seen once. A much larger clone differs from this one at a single base, so this may be a read error. The chain employs TRBV6-5 and TRBJ1-1, with D possibly being TRBD1 (5 bases). Germline CDR1 reads MNHEY; CDR2 reads SVGAGI. The CDR3 sequence is 15 residues long. CDR3 region: CAGRDPGRGGTEAFF. Here the CDR3 DNA reads TGTGCCGGCAGGGACCCCGGGAGGGGCGGCACTGAAGCTTTCTTT.

This clonotype was detected a few times. This chain connects TRBV19 to TRBJ2-3, with unresolved D. Trimming removed 5 bases from V and 3 bases from J, with 15 bases in between. Germline lookup yields CDR1 LNHDA and CDR2 SQIVND (reference sequence). The CDR3 sequence is 15 residues long. The CDR3 nucleotides are TGTGCCAGTAGTTTTCAAGCGTTCGGAACAGATACGCAGTATTTT. Protein sequence: CASSFQAFGTDTQYF. Filled out from reference TRBV19 and TRBJ2-3, the complete variable domain reads DGGITQSPKYLFRKEGQNVTLSCEQNLNHDAMYWYRQDPGQGLRLIYYSQIVNDFQKGDIAEGYSVSREKKESFPLTVTSAQKNPTAFYLCASSFQAFGTDTQYFGPGTRLTVL.